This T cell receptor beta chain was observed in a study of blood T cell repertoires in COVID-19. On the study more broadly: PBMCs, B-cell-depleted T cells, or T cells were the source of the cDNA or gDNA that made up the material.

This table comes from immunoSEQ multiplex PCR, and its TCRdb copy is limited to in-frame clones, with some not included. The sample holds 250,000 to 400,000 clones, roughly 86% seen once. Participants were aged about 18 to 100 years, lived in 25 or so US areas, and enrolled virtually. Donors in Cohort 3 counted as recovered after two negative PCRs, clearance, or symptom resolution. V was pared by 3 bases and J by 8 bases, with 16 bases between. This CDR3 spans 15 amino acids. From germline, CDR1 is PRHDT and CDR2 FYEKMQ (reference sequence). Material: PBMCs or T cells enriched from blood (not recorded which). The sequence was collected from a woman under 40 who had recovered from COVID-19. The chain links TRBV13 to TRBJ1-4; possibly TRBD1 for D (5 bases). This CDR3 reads CASSFSGSEGEKLFF. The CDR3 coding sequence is TGTGCCAGCAGCTTCTCCGGGAGCGAGGGGGAAAAACTGTTTTTT.